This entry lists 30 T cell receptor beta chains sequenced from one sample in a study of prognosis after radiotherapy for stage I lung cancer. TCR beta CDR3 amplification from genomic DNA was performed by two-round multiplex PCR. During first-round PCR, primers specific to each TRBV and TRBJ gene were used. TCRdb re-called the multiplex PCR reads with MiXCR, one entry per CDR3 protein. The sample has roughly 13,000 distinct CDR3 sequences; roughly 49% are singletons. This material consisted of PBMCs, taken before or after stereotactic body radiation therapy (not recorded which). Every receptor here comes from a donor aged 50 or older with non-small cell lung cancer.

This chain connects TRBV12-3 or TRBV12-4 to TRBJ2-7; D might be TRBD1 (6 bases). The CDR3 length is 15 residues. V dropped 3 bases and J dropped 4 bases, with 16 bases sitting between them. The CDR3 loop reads CASSLGQGQRYEQYF. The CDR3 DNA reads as TGTGCCAGCAGTTTGGGTCAGGGACAAAGGTACGAGCAGTACTTC.

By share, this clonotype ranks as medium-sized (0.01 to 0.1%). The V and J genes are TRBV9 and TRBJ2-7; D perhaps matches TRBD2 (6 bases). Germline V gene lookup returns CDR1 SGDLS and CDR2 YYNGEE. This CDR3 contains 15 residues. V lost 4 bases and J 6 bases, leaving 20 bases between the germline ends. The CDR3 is CASSPRQRAMGEQYF. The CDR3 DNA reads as TGTGCCAGCAGCCCCCGTCAGCGGGCGATGGGCGAGCAGTACTTC.

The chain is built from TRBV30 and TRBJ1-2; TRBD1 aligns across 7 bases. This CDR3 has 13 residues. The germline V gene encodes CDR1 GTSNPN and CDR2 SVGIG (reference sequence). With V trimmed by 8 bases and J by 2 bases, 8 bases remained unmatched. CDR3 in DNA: TGTGCCGCAAACTACAGGGGCAACTATGGCTACACCTTC. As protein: CAANYRGNYGYTF. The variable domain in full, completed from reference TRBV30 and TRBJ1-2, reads SQTIHQWPATLVQPVGSPLSLECTVEGTSNPNLYWYRQAAGRGLQLLFYSVGIGQISSEVPQNLSASRPQDRQFILSSKKLLLSDSGFYLCAANYRGNYGYTFGSGTRLTVV.

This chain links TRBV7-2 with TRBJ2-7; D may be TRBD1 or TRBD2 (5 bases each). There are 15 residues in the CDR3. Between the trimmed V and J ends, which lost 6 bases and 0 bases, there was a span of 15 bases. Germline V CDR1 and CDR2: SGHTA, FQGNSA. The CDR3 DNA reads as TGTGCCAGCAGAGACCGGGACGTTAGCTCCTACGAGCAGTACTTC. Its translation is CASRDRDVSSYEQYF.

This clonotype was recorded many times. CDR3 sequence reads: CASSKVADPNYGYTF. DNA for the CDR3: TGCGCCAGCAGCAAGGTCGCGGACCCTAACTATGGCTACACCTTC. The chain joins TRBV4-1 to TRBJ1-2, with D hard to call. Trimming took 5 bases from V and 0 from J, leaving 13 bases between them. This CDR3 comprises 15 residues. Germline V lookup: CDR1 MGHRA, CDR2 YSYEKL.

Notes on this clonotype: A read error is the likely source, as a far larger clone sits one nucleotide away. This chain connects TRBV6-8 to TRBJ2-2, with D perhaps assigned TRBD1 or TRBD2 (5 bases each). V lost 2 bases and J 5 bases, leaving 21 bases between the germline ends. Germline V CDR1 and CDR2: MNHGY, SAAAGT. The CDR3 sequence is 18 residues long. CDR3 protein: CASSYGFNSWGRTGELFF. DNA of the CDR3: TGTGCCAGCAGTTACGGCTTTAACAGCTGGGGACGGACCGGGGAGCTGTTTTTT.

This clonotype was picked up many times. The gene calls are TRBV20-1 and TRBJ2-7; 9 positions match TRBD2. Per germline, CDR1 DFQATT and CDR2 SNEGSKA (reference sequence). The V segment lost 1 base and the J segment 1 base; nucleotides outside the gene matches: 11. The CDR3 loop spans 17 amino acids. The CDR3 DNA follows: TGCAGTGCTAGAGGCGGGGGCGGCGGGGGGGAATCCTACGAGCAGTACTTC. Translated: CSARGGGGGGESYEQYF.

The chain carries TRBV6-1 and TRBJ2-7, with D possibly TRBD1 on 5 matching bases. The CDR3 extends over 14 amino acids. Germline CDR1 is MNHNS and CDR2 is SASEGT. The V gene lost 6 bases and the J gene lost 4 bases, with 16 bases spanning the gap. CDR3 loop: CASRLLQARYEQYF. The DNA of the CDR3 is TGTGCCAGCAGACTCTTACAGGCGAGGTACGAGCAGTACTTC.

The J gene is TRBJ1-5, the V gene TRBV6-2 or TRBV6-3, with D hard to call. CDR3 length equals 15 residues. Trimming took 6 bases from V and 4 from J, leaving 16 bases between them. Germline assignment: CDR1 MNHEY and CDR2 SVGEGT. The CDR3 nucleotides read TGTGCCAGCAGCACCCCCGTGTATAGAAATCAGCCCCAGCATTTT. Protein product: CASSTPVYRNQPQHF.

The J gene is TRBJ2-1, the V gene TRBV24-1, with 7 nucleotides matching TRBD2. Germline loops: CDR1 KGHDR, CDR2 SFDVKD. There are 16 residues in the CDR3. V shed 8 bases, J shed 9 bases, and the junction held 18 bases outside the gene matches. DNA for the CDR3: TGTGCCACCATCCCCCTCGGGGAGGGTATGGGCGTTGAGCAGTTCTTC. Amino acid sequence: CATIPLGEGMGVEQFF.

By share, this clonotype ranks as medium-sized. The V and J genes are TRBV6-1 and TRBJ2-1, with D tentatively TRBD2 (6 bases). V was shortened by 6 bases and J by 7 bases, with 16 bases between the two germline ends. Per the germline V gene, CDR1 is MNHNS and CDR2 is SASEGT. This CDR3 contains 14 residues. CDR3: CASRITSGGNEQFF. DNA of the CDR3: TGTGCCAGCAGGATTACCTCTGGAGGGAATGAGCAGTTCTTC.

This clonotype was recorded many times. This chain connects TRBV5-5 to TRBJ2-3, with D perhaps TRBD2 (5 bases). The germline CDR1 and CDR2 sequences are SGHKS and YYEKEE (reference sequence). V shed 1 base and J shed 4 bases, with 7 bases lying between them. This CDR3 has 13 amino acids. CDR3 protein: CASSLTSSDTQYF. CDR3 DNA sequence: TGTGCCAGCAGCTTGACTAGTTCAGATACGCAGTATTTT.

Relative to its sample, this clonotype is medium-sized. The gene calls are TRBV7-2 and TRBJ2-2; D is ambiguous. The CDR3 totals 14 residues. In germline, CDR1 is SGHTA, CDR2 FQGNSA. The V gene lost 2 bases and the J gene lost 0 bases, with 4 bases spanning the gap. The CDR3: CASSLTSNTGELFF. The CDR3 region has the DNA TGTGCCAGCAGCTTAACGTCGAACACCGGGGAGCTGTTTTTT.

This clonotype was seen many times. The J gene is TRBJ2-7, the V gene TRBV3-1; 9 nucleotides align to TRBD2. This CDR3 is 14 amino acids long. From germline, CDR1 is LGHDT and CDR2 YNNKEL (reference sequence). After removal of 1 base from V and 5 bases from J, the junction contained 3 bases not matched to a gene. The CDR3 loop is CASSQVRTSDEQYF. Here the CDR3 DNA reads TGTGCCAGCAGCCAAGTTCGGACTAGCGACGAGCAGTACTTC.

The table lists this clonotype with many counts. The CDR3 here is CASSQETSGSLKQFF. DNA for the CDR3: TGTGCCAGCAGCCAAGAGACTAGCGGGAGCCTCAAGCAGTTCTTC. This chain connects TRBV14 to TRBJ2-1; 12 bases match TRBD2. The CDR3 covers 15 residues. V shed 0 bases, J shed 11 bases, and the junction held 5 bases outside the gene matches. CDR1 and CDR2 from the germline V gene are SGHDN and FVKESK.

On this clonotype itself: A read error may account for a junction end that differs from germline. CDR3 protein: CASSRLAGPGNTTYF. CDR3 sequence (DNA): TGTGCCAGCAGCCGGTTGGCGGGGCCTGGAAACACCACATATTTT. The gene calls are TRBV13 and TRBJ1-3; tentatively, D is TRBD1 (5 bases). The CDR3 contains 15 residues. Per the germline V gene, CDR1 is PRHDT and CDR2 is FYEKMQ (reference sequence).

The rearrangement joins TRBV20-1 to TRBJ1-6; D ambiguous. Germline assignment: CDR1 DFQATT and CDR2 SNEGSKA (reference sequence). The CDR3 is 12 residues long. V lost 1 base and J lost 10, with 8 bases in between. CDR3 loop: CSARVAGSPLHF. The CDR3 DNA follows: TGCAGTGCTAGAGTCGCGGGATCACCCCTCCACTTT.

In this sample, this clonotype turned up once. The CDR3 loop is CASSVVSSSDEQYF. For the CDR3, the DNA is TGTGCCAGCAGCGTAGTCTCTTCCTCGGACGAGCAGTACTTC. The chain couples TRBV9 to TRBJ2-7; D unresolved. Germline-derived CDR1 and CDR2 are SGDLS and YYNGEE. Trimming shortened V by 0 bases and J by 5 bases, and 12 bases separated the two germline ends. The length of the CDR3 is 14 residues.

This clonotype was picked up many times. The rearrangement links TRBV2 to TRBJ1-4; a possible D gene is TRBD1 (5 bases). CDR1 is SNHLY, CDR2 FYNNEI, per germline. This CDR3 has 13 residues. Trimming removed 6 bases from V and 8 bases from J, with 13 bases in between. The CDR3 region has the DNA TGTGCCAGCAGACAGACTAGGACAGAAAAACTGTTTTTT. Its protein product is CASRQTRTEKLFF.

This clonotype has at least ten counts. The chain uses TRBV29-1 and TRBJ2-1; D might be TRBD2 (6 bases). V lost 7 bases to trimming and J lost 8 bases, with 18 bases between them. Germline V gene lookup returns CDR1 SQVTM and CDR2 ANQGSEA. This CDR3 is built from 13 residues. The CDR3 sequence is CSAGTPGSYEQFF. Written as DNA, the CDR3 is TGCAGCGCCGGGACTCCGGGGAGTTATGAGCAGTTCTTC.

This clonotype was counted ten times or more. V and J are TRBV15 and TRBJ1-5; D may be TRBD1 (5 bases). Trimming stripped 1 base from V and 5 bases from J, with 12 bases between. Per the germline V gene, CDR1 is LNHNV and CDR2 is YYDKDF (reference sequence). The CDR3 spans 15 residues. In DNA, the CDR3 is TGTGCCACCAGCAGAGGGGGGACCAGGTATCAGCCCCAGCATTTT. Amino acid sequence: CATSRGGTRYQPQHF.

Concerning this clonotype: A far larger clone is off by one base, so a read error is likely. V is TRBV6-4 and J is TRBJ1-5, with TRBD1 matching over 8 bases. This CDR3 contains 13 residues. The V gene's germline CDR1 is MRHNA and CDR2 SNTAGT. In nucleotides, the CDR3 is TGTGCCAGCAGTCGGACAGGGTTACAGCACCAGCATTTT. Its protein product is CASSRTGLQHQHF.

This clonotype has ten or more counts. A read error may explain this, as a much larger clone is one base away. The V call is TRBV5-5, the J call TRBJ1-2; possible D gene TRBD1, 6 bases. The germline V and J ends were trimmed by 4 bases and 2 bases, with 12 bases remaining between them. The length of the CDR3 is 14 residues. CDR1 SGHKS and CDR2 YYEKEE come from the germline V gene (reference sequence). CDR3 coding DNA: TGTGCCAGCAGCGCCAGGGGTGAAAACTATGGCTACACCTTC. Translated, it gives CASSARGENYGYTF.

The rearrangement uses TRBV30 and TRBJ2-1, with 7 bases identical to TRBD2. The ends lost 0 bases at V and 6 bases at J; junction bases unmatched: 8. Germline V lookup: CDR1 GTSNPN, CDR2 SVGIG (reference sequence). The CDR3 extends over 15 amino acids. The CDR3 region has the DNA TGTGCCTGGAGTGTACGCGGCGGGAGCACCAATGAGCAGTTCTTC. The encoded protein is CAWSVRGGSTNEQFF. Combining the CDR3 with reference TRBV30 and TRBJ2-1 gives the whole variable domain SQTIHQWPATLVQPVGSPLSLECTVEGTSNPNLYWYRQAAGRGLQLLFYSVGIGQISSEVPQNLSASRPQDRQFILSSKKLLLSDSGFYLCAWSVRGGSTNEQFFGPGTRLTVL.

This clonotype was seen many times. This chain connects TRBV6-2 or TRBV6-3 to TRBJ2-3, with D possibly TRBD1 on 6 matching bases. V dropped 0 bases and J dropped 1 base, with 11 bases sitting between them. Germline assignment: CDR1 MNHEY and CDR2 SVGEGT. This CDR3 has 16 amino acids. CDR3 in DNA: TGTGCCAGCAGTTACTCGACAGGAATCGGCACAGATACGCAGTATTTT. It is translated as CASSYSTGIGTDTQYF.

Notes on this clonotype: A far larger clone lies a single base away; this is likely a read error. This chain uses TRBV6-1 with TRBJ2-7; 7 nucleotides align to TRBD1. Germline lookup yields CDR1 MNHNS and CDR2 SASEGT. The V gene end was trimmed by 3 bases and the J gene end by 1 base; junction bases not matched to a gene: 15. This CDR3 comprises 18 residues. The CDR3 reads CASSDRCLDREGSYEQYF. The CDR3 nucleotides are TGTGCCAGCAGTGACCGTTGCCTTGACAGGGAAGGATCCTACGAGCAGTACTTC.

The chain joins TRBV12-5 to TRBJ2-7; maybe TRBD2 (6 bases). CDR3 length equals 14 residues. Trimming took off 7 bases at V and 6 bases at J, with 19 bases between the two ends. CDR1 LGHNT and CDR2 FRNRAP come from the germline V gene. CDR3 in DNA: TGTGCTAGTGCCCGGTTAGAGGGACTCGGCGAGCAGTACTTC. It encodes CASARLEGLGEQYF.

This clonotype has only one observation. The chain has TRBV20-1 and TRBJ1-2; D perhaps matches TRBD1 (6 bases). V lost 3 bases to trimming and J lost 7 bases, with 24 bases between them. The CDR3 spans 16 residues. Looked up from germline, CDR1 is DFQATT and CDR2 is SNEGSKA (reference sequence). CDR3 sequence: CSARSLYRGHRGGYTF. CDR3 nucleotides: TGCAGTGCTAGGAGCCTCTACCGGGGACACCGAGGTGGCTACACCTTC.

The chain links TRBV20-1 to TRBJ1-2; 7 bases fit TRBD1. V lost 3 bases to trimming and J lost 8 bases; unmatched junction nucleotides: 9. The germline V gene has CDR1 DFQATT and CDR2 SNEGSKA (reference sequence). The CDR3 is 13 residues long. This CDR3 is CSASNRGKLGYTF. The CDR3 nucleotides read TGCAGTGCTAGTAACAGGGGAAAGTTGGGCTACACCTTC.

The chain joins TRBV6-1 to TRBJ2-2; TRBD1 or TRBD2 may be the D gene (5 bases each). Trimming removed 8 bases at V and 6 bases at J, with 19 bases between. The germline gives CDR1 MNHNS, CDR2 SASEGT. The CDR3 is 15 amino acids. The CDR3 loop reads CASSAGTKRAGELFF. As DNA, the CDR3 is TGTGCCAGCTCCGCCGGGACCAAACGCGCCGGGGAGCTGTTTTTT.